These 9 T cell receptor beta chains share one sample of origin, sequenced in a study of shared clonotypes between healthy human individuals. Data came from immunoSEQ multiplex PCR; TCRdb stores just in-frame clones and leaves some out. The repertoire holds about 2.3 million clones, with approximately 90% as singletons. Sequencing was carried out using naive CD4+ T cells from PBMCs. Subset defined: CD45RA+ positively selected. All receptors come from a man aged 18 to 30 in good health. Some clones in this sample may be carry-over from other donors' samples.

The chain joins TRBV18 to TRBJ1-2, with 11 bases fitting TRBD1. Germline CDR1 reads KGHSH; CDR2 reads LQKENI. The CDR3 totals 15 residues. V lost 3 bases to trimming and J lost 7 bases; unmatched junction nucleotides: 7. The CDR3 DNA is TGTGCCAGCTCACCCGGGACAGGGGGTATCGGTGGCTACACCTTC. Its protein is CASSPGTGGIGGYTF.

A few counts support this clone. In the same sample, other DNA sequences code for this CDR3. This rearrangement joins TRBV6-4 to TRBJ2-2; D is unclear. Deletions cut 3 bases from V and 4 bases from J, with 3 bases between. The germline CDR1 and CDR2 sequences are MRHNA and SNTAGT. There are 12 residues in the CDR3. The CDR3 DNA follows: TGTGCCAGCAGTGAGGGCACCGGGGAGCTGTTTTTT. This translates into CASSEGTGELFF.

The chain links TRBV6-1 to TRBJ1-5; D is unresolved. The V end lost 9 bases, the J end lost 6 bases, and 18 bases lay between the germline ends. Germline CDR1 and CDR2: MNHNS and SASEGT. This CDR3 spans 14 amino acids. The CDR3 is CASMVKGRGQPQHF. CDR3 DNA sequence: TGTGCCAGTATGGTGAAGGGTAGAGGTCAGCCCCAGCATTTT.

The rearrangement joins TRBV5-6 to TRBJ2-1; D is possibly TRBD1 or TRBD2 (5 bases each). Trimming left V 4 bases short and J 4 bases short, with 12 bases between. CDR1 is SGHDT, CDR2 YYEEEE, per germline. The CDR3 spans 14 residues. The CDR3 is CASSGGELYNEQFF. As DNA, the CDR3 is TGTGCCAGCAGCGGGGGTGAGCTTTACAATGAGCAGTTCTTC.

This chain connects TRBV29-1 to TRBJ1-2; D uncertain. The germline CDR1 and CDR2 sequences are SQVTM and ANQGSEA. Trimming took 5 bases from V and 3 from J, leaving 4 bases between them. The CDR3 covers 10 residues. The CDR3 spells CSVYDYGYTF. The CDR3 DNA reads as TGCAGCGTTTACGACTATGGCTACACCTTC. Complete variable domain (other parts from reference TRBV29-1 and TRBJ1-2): SAVISQKPSRDICQRGTSLTIQCQVDSQVTMMFWYRQQPGQSLTLIATANQGSEATYESGFVIDKFPISRPNLTFSTLTVSNMSPEDSSIYLCSVYDYGYTFGSGTRLTVV.

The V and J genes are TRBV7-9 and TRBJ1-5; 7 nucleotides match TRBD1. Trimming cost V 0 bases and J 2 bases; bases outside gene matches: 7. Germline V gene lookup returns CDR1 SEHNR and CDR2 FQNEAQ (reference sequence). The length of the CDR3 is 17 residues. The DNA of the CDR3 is TGTGCCAGCAGCTTAGCGTTAGGGACAGCTCGCAATCAGCCCCAGCATTTT. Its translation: CASSLALGTARNQPQHF.

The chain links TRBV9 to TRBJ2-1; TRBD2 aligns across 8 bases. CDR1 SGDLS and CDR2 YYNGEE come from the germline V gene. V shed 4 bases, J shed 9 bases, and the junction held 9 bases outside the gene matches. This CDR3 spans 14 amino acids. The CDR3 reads CASSPGTSRSEQFF. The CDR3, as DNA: TGTGCCAGCAGCCCCGGGACTAGTCGTAGTGAGCAGTTCTTC.

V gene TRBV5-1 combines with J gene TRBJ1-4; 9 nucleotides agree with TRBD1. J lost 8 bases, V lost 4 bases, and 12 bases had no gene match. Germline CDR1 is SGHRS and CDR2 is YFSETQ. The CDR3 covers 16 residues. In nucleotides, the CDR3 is TGCGCCAGCAGCACCGGAACAGGGGGCGGAGAAGAAAAACTGTTTTTT. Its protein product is CASSTGTGGGEEKLFF.

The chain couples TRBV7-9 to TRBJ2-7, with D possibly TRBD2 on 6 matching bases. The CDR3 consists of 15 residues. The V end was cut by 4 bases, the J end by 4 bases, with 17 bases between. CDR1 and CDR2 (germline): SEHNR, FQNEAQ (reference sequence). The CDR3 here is CASSSRSGGYYEQYF. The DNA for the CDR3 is TGTGCCAGCAGCTCTCGGTCCGGGGGATATTACGAGCAGTACTTC.